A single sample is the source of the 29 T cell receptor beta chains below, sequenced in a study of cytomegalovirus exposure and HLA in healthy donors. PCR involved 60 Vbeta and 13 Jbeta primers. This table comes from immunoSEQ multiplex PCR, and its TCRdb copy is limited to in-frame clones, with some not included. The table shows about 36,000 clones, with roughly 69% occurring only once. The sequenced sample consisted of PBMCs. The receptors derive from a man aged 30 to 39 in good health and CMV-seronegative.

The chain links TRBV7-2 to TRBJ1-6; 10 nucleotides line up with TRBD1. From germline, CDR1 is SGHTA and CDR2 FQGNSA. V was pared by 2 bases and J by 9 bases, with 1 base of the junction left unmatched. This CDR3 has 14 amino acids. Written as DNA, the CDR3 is TGTGCCAGCAGCTTAAGGACAGGGGGTTCACCCCTCCACTTT. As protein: CASSLRTGGSPLHF.

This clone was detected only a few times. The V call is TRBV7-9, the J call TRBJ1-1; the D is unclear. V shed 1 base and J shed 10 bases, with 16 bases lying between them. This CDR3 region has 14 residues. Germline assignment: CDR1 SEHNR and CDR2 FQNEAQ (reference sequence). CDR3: CASSLVTEGLVAFF. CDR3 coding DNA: TGTGCCAGCAGCTTAGTCACCGAGGGCTTGGTAGCTTTCTTT.

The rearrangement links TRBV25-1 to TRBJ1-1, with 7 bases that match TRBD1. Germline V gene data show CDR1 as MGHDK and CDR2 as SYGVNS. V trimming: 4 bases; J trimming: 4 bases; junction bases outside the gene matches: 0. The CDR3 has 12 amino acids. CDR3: CASSAGGTEAFF. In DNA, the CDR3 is TGTGCCAGCAGTGCAGGGGGCACTGAAGCTTTCTTT.

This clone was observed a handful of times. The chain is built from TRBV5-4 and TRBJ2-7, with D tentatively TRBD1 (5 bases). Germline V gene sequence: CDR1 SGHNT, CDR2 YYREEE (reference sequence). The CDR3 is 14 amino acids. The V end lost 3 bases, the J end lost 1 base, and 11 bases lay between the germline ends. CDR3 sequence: CASSSATESYEQYF. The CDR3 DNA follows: TGTGCCAGCAGCTCCGCGACAGAATCCTACGAGCAGTACTTC. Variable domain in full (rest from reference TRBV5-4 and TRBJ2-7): ETGVTQSPTHLIKTRGQQVTLRCSSQSGHNTVSWYQQALGQGPQFIFQYYREEENGRGNFPPRFSGLQFPNYSSELNVNALELDDSALYLCASSSATESYEQYFGPGTRLTVT.

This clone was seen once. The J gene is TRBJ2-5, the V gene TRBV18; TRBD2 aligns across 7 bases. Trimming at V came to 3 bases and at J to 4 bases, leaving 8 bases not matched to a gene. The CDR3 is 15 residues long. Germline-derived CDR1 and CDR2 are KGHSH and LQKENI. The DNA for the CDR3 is TGTGCCAGCTCACCCTCTAGCGGAGGGGTAGAGACCCAGTACTTC. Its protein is CASSPSSGGVETQYF.

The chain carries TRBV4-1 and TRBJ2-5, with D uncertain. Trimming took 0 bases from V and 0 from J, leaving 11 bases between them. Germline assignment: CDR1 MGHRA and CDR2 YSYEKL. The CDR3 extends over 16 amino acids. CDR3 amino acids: CASSQENYPYQETQYF. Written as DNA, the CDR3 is TGCGCCAGCAGCCAAGAAAACTACCCGTACCAAGAGACCCAGTACTTC.

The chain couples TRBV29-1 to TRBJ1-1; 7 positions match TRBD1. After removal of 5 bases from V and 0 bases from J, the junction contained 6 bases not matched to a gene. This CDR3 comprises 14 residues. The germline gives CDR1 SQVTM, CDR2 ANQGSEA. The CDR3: CSVNPGTVNTEAFF. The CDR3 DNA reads TGCAGCGTTAACCCAGGGACAGTGAACACTGAAGCTTTCTTT.

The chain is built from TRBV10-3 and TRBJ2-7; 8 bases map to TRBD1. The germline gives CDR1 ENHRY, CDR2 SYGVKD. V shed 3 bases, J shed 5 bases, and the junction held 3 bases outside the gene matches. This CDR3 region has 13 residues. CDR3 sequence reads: CAISDGQGNEQYF. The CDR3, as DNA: TGTGCCATCAGTGACGGACAGGGTAACGAGCAGTACTTC.

The CDR3 bases are TGCAGCGCCCCGAGTGGGGGCCTAGGAGGTGAGCAGTTCTTC. Its translation: CSAPSGGLGGEQFF. The chain is built from TRBV29-1 and TRBJ2-1; D may be TRBD1 (6 bases). Trimming left V 7 bases short and J 9 bases short, with 22 bases between. Per germline, CDR1 SQVTM and CDR2 ANQGSEA. CDR3 size: 14 residues.

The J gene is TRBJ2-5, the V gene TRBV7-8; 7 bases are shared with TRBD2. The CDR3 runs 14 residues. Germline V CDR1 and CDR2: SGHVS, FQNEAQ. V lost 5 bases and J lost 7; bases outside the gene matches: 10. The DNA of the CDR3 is TGTGCCAGCAGCCCTGTGCGGGAGAAAGGGACCCAGTACTTC. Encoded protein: CASSPVREKGTQYF.

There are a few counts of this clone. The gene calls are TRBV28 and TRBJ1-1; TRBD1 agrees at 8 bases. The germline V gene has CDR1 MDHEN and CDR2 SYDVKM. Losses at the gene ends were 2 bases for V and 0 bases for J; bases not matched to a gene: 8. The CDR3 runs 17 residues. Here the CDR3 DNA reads TGTGCCAGCAGTTTAGGTGGGACAGGAATTATGAACACTGAAGCTTTCTTT. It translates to CASSLGGTGIMNTEAFF. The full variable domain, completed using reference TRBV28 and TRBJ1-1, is DVKVTQSSRYLVKRTGEKVFLECVQDMDHENMFWYRQDPGLGLRLIYFSYDVKMKEKGDIPEGYSVSREKKERFSLILESASTNQTSMYLCASSLGGTGIMNTEAFFGQGTRLTVV.

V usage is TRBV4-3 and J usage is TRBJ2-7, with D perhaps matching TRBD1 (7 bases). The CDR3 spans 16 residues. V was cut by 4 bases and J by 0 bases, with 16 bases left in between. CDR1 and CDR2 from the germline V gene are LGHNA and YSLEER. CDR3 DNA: TGCGCCAGCAGCCGAACACAGGGGAGGAGCTCCTACGAGCAGTACTTC. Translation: CASSRTQGRSSYEQYF.

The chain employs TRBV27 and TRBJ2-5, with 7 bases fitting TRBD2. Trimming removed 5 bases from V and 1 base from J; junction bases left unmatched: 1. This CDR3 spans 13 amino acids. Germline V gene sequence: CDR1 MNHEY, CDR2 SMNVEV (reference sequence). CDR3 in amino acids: CASSRGVQETQYF. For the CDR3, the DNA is TGTGCCAGCAGTCGGGGGGTCCAAGAGACCCAGTACTTC.

CDR3 amino acids: CASTDRLARRETQYF. In DNA form, the CDR3 reads TGTGCCAGCACAGATAGGCTAGCGAGGAGGGAGACCCAGTACTTC. The chain is built from TRBV6-1 and TRBJ2-5; a possible D gene is TRBD2 (6 bases). The ends were cut back, 7 bases at V and 5 bases at J, with 20 bases in the middle. The CDR3 loop spans 15 amino acids. Per germline, CDR1 MNHNS and CDR2 SASEGT.

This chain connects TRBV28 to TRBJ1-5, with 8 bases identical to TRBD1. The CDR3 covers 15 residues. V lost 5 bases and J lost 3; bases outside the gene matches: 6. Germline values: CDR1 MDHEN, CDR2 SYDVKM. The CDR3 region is CASSPGGSYNQPQHF. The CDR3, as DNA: TGTGCCAGCAGTCCAGGGGGCTCGTACAATCAGCCCCAGCATTTT.

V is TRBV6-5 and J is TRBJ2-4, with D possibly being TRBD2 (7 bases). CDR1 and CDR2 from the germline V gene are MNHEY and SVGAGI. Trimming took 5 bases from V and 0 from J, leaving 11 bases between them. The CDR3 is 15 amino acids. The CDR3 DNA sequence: TGTGCCAGCAGTCTCGGGGGGCTAGCCAAAAACATTCAGTACTTC. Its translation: CASSLGGLAKNIQYF.

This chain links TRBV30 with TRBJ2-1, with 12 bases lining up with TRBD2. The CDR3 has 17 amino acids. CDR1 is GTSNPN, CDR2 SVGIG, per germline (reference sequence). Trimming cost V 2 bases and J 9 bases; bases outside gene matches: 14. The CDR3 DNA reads TGTGCCTGGAGTTTCCCGTGGGCTAGCGGGGGGGATGGTGAGCAGTTCTTC. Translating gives CAWSFPWASGGDGEQFF.

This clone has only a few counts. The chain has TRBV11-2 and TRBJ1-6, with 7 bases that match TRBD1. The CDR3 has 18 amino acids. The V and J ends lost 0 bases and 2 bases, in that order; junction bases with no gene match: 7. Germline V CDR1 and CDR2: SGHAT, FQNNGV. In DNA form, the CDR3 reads TGTGCCAGCAGCTTAGACAGGAACAGGGGAACCTATAATTCACCCCTCCACTTT. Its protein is CASSLDRNRGTYNSPLHF.

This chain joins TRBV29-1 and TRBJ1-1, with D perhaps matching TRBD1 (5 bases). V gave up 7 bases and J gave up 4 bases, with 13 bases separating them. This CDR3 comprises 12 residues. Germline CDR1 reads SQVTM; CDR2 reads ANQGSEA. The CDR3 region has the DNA TGCAGCGCATCTCGGGGGGTCACTGAAGCTTTCTTT. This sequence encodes CSASRGVTEAFF. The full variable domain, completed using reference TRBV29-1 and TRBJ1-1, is SAVISQKPSRDICQRGTSLTIQCQVDSQVTMMFWYRQQPGQSLTLIATANQGSEATYESGFVIDKFPISRPNLTFSTLTVSNMSPEDSSIYLCSASRGVTEAFFGQGTRLTVV.

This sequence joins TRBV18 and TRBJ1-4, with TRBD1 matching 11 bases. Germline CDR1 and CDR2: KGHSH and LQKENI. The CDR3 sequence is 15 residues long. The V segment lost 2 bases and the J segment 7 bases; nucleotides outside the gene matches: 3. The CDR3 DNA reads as TGTGCCAGCTCACCAGGACAGGGGGCGAGTGAAAAACTGTTTTTT. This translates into CASSPGQGASEKLFF.

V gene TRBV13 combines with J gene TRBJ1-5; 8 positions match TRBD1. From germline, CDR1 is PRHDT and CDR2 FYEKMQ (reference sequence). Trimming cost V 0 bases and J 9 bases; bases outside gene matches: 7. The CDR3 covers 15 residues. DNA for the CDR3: TGTGCCAGCAGCTTAGGCCAGGGGGCCGTAAGGCCCCAGCATTTT. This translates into CASSLGQGAVRPQHF.

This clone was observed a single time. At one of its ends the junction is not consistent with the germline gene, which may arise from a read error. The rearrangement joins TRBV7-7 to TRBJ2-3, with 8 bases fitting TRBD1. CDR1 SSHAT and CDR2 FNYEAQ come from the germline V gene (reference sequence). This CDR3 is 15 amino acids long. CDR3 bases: TGTGCTAGCAGCTCGACAGGGGTTGACTCAGATACGCAGTATTTT. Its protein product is CASSSTGVDSDTQYF.

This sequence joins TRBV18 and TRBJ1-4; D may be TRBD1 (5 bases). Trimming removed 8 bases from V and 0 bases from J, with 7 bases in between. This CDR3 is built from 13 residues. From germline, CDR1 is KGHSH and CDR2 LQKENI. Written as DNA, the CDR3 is TGTGCCAGCCAGGGTCCAACTAATGAAAAACTGTTTTTT. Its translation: CASQGPTNEKLFF.

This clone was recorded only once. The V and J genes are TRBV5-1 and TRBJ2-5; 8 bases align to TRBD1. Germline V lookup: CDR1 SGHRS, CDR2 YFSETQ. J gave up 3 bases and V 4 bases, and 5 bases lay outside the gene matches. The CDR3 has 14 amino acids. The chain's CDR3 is CASSRDRSKETQYF. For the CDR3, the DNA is TGCGCCAGCAGCCGGGACAGGAGTAAAGAGACCCAGTACTTC.

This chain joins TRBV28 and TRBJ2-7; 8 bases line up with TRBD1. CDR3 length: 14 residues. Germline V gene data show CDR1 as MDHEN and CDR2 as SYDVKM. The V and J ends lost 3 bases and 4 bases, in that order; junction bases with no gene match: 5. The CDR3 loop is CASSLAGGDYEQYF. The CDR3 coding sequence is TGTGCCAGCAGTTTGGCAGGGGGCGATTACGAGCAGTACTTC.

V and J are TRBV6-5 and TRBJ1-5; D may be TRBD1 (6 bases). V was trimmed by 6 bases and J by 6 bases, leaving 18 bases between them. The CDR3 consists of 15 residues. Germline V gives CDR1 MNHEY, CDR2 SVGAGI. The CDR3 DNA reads TGTGCCAGCAGCGAGGGGGGGGCGCGGAGTCAGCCCCAGCATTTT. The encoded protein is CASSEGGARSQPQHF.

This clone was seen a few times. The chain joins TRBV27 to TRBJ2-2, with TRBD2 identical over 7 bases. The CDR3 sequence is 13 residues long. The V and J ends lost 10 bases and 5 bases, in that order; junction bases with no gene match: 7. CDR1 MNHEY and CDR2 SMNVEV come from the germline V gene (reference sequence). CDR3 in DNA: TGTGCCATCCGGGGGGTCTTTACCGGGGAGCTGTTTTTT. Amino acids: CAIRGVFTGELFF.

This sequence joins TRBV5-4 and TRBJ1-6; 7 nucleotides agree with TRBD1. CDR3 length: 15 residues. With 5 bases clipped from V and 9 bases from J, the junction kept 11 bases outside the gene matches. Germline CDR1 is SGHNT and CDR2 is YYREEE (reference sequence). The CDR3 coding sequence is TGTGCCAGCAGATCTCTTGACAGGGATGGTTCACCCCTCCACTTT. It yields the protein CASRSLDRDGSPLHF.

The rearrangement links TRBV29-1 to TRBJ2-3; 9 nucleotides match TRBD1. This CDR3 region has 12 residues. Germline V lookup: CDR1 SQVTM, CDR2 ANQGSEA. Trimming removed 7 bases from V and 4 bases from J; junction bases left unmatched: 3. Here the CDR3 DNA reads TGCAGCGAGGGACAGGGAGCAGATACGCAGTATTTT. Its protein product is CSEGQGADTQYF.